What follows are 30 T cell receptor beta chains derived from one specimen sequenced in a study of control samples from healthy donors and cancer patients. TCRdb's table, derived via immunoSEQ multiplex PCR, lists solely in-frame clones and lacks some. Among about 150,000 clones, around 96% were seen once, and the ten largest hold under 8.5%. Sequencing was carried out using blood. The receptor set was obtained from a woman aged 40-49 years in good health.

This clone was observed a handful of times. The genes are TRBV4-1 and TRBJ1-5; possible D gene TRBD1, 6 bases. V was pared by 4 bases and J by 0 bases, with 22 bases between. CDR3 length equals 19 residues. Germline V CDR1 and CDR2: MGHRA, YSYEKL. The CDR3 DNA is TGCGCCAGCAGCCGAAGAGCCCCTTCGGACAGCCCTAGCAATCAGCCCCAGCATTTT. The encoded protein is CASSRRAPSDSPSNQPQHF.

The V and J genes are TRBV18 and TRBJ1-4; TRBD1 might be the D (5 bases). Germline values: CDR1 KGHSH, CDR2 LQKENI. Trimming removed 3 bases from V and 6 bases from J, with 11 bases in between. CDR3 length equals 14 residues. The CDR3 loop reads CASSPQGWDEKLFF. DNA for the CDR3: TGTGCCAGCTCACCCCAGGGTTGGGATGAAAAACTGTTTTTT.

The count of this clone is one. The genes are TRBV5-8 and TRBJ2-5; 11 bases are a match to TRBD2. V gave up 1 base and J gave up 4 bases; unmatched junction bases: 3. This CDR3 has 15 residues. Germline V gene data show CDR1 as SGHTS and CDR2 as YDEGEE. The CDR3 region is CASSLTSGSVETQYF. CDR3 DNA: TGTGCCAGCAGCTTGACTAGCGGGAGTGTAGAGACCCAGTACTTC. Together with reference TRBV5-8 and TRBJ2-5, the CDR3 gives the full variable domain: EAGVTQSPTHLIKTRGQQATLRCSPISGHTSVYWYQQALGLGLQFLLWYDEGEERNRGNFPPRFSGRQFPNYSSELNVNALELEDSALYLCASSLTSGSVETQYFGPGTRLLVL.

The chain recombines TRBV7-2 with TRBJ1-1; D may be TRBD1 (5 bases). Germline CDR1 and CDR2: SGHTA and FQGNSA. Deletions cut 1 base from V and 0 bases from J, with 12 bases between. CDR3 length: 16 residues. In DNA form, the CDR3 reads TGTGCCAGCAGCTTAGGGACATGGCCCATGAACACTGAAGCTTTCTTT. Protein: CASSLGTWPMNTEAFF.

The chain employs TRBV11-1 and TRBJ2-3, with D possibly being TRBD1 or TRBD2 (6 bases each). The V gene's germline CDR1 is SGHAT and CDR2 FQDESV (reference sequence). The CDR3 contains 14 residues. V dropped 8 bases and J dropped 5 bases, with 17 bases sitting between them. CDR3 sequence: CASGVPGAGDTQYF. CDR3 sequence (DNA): TGTGCCAGCGGAGTTCCGGGGGCCGGAGATACGCAGTATTTT.

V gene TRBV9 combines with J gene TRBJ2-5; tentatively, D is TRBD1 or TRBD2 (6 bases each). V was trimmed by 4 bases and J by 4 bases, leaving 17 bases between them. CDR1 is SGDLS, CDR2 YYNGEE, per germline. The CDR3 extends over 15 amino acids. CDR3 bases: TGTGCCAGCAGCCCCCGGGGGCCGGATGGAGAGACCCAGTACTTC. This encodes CASSPRGPDGETQYF.

The CDR3 is CASSLFQGSNYGYTF. The CDR3 DNA is TGTGCCAGCAGTTTATTTCAGGGGAGTAACTATGGCTACACCTTC. The V gene is TRBV27, the J gene TRBJ1-2; TRBD1 is a possible D gene (6 bases). V was pared by 1 base and J by 1 base, with 10 bases between. The CDR3 length is 15 residues. Germline CDR1 and CDR2: MNHEY and SMNVEV (reference sequence).

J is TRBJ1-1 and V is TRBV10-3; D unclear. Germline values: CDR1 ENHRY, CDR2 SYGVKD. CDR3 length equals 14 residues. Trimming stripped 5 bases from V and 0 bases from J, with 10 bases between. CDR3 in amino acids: CAISSRALNTEAFF. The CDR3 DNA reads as TGTGCCATCAGTTCCCGGGCCCTGAACACTGAAGCTTTCTTT.

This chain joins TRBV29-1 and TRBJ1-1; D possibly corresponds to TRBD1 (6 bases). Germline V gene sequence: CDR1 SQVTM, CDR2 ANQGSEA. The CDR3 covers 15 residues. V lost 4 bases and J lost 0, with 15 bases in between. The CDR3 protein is CSVVGGHRMNTEAFF. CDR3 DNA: TGCAGCGTTGTTGGGGGGCACCGAATGAACACTGAAGCTTTCTTT.

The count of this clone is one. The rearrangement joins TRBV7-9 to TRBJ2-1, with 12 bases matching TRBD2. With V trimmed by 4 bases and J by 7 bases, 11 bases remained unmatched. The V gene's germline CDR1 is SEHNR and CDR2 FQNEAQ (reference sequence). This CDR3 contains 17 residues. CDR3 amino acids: CASSYTLGLAGGNEQFF. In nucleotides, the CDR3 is TGTGCCAGCAGCTACACTCTCGGCCTAGCGGGGGGGAATGAGCAGTTCTTC.

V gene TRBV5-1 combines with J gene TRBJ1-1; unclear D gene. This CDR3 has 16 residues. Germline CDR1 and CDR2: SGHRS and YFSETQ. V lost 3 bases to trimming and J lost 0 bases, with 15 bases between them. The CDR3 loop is CASSYRANFMNTEAFF. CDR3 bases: TGCGCCAGCAGCTACCGGGCCAACTTCATGAACACTGAAGCTTTCTTT.

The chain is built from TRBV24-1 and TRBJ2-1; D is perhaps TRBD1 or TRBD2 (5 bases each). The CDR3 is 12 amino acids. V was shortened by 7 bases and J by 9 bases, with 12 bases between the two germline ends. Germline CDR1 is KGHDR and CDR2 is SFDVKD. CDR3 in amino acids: CATSEQAGEQFF. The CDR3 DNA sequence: TGTGCCACCAGCGAACAGGCGGGTGAGCAGTTCTTC.

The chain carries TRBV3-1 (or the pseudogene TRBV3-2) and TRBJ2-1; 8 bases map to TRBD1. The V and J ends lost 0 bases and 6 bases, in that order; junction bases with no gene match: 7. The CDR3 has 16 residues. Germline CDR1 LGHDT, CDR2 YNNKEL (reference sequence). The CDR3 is CASSQDPQGAINEQFF. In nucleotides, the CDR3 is TGTGCCAGCAGCCAAGATCCCCAGGGGGCTATCAATGAGCAGTTCTTC.

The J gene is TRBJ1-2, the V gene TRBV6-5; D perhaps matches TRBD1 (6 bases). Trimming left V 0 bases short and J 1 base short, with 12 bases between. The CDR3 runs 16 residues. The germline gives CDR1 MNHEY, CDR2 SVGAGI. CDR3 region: CASSYSMGADNYGYTF. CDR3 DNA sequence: TGTGCCAGCAGTTACTCGATGGGGGCCGATAACTATGGCTACACCTTC.

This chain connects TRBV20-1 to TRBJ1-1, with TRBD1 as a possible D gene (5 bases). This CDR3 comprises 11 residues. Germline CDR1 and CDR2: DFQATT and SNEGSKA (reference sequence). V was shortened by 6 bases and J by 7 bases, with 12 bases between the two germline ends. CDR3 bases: TGCAGTGCCCCGAGACAGATTGAAGCTTTCTTT. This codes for CSAPRQIEAFF.

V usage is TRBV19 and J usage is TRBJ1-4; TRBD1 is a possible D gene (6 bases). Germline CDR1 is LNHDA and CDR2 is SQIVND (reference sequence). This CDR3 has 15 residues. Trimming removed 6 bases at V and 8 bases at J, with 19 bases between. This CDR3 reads CASRSLAGVEEKLFF. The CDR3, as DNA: TGTGCCAGTAGATCCCTCGCAGGGGTTGAGGAAAAACTGTTTTTT.

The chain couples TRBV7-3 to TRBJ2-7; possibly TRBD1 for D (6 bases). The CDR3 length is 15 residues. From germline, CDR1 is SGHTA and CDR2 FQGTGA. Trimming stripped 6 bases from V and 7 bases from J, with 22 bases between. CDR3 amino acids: CASSLSGQGIWEQYF. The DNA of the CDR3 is TGTGCCAGCAGTCTAAGCGGTCAGGGGATATGGGAGCAGTACTTC.

CDR3 protein: CATKTGFMNTEAFF. DNA of the CDR3: TGTGCCACCAAGACAGGATTCATGAACACTGAAGCTTTCTTT. The rearrangement links TRBV15 to TRBJ1-1, with D perhaps TRBD1 (6 bases). The germline V gene has CDR1 LNHNV and CDR2 YYDKDF (reference sequence). This CDR3 spans 14 amino acids. The V gene lost 7 bases and the J gene lost 0 bases, with 12 bases spanning the gap.

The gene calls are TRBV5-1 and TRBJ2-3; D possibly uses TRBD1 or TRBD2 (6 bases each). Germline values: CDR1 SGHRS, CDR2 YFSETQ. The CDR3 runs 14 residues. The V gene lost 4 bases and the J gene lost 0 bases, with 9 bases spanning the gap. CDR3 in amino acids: CASSLGGSTDTQYF. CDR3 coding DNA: TGCGCCAGCAGCCTAGGGGGGAGCACAGATACGCAGTATTTT.

As DNA, the CDR3 is TGTGCCAGCAGTTACTCGACAGGGACATATGGCTACACCTTC. It codes for CASSYSTGTYGYTF. The gene calls are TRBV6-5 and TRBJ1-2, with TRBD1 matching over 7 bases. V gave up 0 bases and J gave up 5 bases; unmatched junction bases: 3. The CDR3 loop spans 14 amino acids. Germline CDR1 and CDR2: MNHEY and SVGAGI.

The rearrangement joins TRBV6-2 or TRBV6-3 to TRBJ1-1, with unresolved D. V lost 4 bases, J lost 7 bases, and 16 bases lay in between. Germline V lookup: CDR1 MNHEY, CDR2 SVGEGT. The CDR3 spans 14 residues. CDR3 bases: TGTGCCAGCAGTTTTGGAACAACCACCGGTGAAGCTTTCTTT. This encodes CASSFGTTTGEAFF.

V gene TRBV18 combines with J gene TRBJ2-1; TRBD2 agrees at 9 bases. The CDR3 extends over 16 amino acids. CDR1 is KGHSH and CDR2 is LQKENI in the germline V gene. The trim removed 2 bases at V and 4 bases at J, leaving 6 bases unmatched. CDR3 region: CASSPGAAGGYNEQFF. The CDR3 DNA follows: TGTGCCAGCTCACCAGGTGCGGCGGGAGGGTACAATGAGCAGTTCTTC.

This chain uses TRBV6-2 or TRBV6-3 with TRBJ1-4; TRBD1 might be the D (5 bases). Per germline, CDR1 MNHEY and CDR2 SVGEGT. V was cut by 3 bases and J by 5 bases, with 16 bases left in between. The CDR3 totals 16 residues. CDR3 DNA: TGTGCCAGCAGTTATCCGGCAGGGCCGCTCAATGAAAAACTGTTTTTT. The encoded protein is CASSYPAGPLNEKLFF.

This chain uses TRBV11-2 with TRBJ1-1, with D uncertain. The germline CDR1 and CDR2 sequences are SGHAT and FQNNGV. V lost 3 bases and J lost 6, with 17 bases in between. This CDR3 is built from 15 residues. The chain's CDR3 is CASSFSQGFLAEAFF. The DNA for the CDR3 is TGTGCCAGCAGCTTTTCCCAAGGTTTTCTAGCTGAAGCTTTCTTT.

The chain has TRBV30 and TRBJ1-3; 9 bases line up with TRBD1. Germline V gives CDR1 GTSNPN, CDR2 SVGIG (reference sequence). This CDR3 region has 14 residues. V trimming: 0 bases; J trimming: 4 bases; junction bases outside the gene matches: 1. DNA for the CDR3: TGTGCCTGGAGTGTAGGGACAGGGGGAAACACCATATATTTT. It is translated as CAWSVGTGGNTIYF.

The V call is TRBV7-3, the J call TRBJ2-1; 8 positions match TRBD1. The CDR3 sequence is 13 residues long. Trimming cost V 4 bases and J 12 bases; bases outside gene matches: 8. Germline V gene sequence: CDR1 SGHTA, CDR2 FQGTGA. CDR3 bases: TGTGCCAGCAGCTCTTGGACAGGGCCGGTGCAGTTCTTC. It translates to CASSSWTGPVQFF.

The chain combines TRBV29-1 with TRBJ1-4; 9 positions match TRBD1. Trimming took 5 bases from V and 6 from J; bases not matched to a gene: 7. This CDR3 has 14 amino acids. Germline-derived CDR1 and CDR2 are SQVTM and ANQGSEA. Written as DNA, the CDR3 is TGCAGCGTTAAATTTGGACAGGGGCATGAAAAACTGTTTTTT. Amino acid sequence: CSVKFGQGHEKLFF.

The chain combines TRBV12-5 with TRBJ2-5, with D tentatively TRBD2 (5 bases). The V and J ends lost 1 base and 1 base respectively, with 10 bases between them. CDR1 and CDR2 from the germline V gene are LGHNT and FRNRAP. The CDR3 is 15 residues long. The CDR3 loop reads CASGLGRAAQETQYF. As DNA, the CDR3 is TGTGCTAGTGGTTTGGGCAGAGCGGCCCAAGAGACCCAGTACTTC.

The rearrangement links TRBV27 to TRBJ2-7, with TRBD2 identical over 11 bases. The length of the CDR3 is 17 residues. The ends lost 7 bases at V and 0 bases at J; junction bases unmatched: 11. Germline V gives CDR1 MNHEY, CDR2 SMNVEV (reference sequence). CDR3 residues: CASIAGGPISSSYEQYF. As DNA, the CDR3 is TGTGCCAGCATAGCGGGAGGGCCAATTTCCAGCTCCTACGAGCAGTACTTC.

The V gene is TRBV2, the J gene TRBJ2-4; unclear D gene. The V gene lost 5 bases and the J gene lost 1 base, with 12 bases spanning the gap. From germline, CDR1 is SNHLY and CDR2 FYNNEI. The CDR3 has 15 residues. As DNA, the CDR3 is TGTGCCAGCAGTAGGGCTATAGGGGCCAAAAACATTCAGTACTTC. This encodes CASSRAIGAKNIQYF.